The 15 T cell receptor beta chains given below trace back to one sample, sequenced in a study of T-cell reconstitution after alpha-beta-depleted transplantation in children. The TCRbeta library incorporated unique molecular identifiers. Using its own MiXCR run on the PCR reads, TCRdb lists one record per CDR3 protein. Of roughly 170,000 distinct CDR3 sequences in the sample, about 6.4% were seen once. The sequenced sample was PBMCs from the stem cell graft donor, obtained from the stem cell graft. These receptors came from a human donor who donated a stem cell graft to a child with Wiskott-Aldrich syndrome.

In its sample, this clonotype was seen many times. The chain has TRBV29-1 and TRBJ2-7, with 10 bases identical to TRBD1. CDR1 and CDR2 (germline): SQVTM, ANQGSEA. CDR3 length: 13 amino acids. V shed 6 bases, J shed 2 bases, and the junction held 4 bases outside the gene matches. The DNA for the CDR3 is TGCAGCGTGACAGGGGGCAAGGCCTACGAGCAGTACTTC. It specifies CSVTGGKAYEQYF.

This clonotype was detected only once. The V and J genes are TRBV18 and TRBJ2-5, with D possibly being TRBD1 or TRBD2 (6 bases each). With 4 bases removed from V and 4 bases from J, the gap between germline ends came to 19 bases. Germline V gene lookup returns CDR1 KGHSH and CDR2 LQKENI. The CDR3 length is 16 residues. This chain's CDR3 is CASSQRGTQNVETQYF. DNA of the CDR3: TGTGCCAGCTCACAAAGGGGGACTCAAAATGTAGAGACCCAGTACTTC.

This clonotype occurred many times. The DNA of the CDR3 is TGCAGAGGACAGCAGGGGGAGGGTGGCTACACCTTC. Its protein is CRGQQGEGGYTF. V gene TRBV20-1 combines with J gene TRBJ1-2, with TRBD1 matching 7 bases. The CDR3 is made up of 12 amino acids. The germline CDR1 and CDR2 sequences are DFQATT and SNEGSKA (reference sequence).

The table lists this clonotype with many counts. CDR3 bases: TGTGCCAGCAGTTGGATAGATAACACTGAAGCTTTCTTT. This translates into CASSWIDNTEAFF. This rearrangement joins TRBV28 to TRBJ1-1; no firm D call. Germline values: CDR1 MDHEN, CDR2 SYDVKM. V was clipped by 4 bases and J by 2 bases, with 8 bases between them. This CDR3 has 13 amino acids.

This clonotype was seen at least ten times. The chain combines TRBV10-3 with TRBJ1-6; weak D call: TRBD1 (6 bases). V was trimmed by 10 bases and J by 10 bases, leaving 26 bases between them. The CDR3 loop spans 16 amino acids. Germline V gene data show CDR1 as ENHRY and CDR2 as SYGVKD. The CDR3 loop is CATTMGTQGIGSPLHF. As DNA, the CDR3 is TGTGCCACGACGATGGGCACACAGGGTATCGGGTCACCCCTCCACTTT.

This clonotype was detected ten times or more. CDR3 nucleotides: TGTGCCAGCAGTTTAGATGGAAGGCACACTGAAGCTTTCTTT. This sequence encodes CASSLDGRHTEAFF. The chain has TRBV27 and TRBJ1-1, with unresolved D. This CDR3 comprises 14 residues. Between the trimmed V and J ends, which lost 2 bases and 3 bases, there was a span of 10 bases. Germline assignment: CDR1 MNHEY and CDR2 SMNVEV (reference sequence).

This clonotype was picked up many times. V is TRBV12-3 or TRBV12-4 and J is TRBJ1-5, with D possibly being TRBD1 (5 bases). V gave up 3 bases and J gave up 5 bases, with 11 bases separating them. CDR3 length equals 14 residues. This CDR3 is CASSFGKGHQPQHF. In DNA form, the CDR3 reads TGTGCCAGCAGTTTCGGTAAGGGGCATCAGCCCCAGCATTTT.

In its sample, this clonotype was seen a few times. CDR3 bases: TGTGCCTGGAGTGTCCCCTCTGAAGCTTTCTTT. Protein: CAWSVPSEAFF. This chain joins TRBV30 and TRBJ1-1; D is undetermined. The germline CDR1 and CDR2 sequences are GTSNPN and SVGIG (reference sequence). The CDR3 covers 11 residues. Trimming took 0 bases from V and 6 from J, leaving 5 bases between them.

A few counts support this clonotype. The CDR3 protein is CASSPPGLAGGTEQFF. CDR3 sequence (DNA): TGTGCCAGCAGCCCACCGGGACTAGCGGGAGGAACTGAGCAGTTCTTC. The rearrangement uses TRBV7-2 and TRBJ2-1, with 15 nucleotides matching TRBD2. In germline, CDR1 is SGHTA, CDR2 FQGNSA. This CDR3 region has 16 residues. Trimming cost V 5 bases and J 9 bases; bases outside gene matches: 8.

This clonotype turned up a few times. The chain carries TRBV5-5 and TRBJ1-5; D unclear. The V gene's germline CDR1 is SGHKS and CDR2 YYEKEE (reference sequence). The CDR3 is made up of 15 amino acids. The V end lost 2 bases, the J end lost 2 bases, and 11 bases lay between the germline ends. The CDR3 DNA reads as TGTGCCAGCAGCTTAGGAGAAGGTGGCAATCAGCCCCAGCATTTT. Amino acid sequence: CASSLGEGGNQPQHF.

As to this clonotype: At one boundary the junction diverges from the germline segment, which might be a read error. The rearrangement joins TRBV6-1 to TRBJ2-1; TRBD1 matches at 7 bases. CDR3 length: 16 residues. Germline CDR1 reads MNHNS; CDR2 reads SASEGT. The CDR3 here is CASREGGTSSYNEQFF. DNA of the CDR3: TGTGCCAGCAGAGAAGGGGGCACGAGCTCCTACAATGAGCAGTTCTTC.

At least ten counts were recorded for this clonotype. The V gene is TRBV3-1, the J gene TRBJ2-5, with TRBD2 identical over 7 bases. Per the germline V gene, CDR1 is LGHDT and CDR2 is YNNKEL (reference sequence). The CDR3 extends over 16 amino acids. V lost 6 bases to trimming and J lost 2 bases; unmatched junction nucleotides: 12. CDR3 in amino acids: CASRSEAGRAQETQYF. The CDR3 nucleotides read TGTGCCAGCAGATCGGAAGCGGGGCGGGCTCAAGAGACCCAGTACTTC.

At least ten counts were recorded for this clonotype. V and J are TRBV12-3 or TRBV12-4 and TRBJ1-1, with D possibly matching TRBD1 (5 bases). V gave up 4 bases and J gave up 8 bases, with 14 bases separating them. The CDR3 sequence is 13 residues long. The CDR3 coding sequence is TGTGCCAGCAGTTGGGATCAGACAGCAGAAGCTTTCTTT. This encodes CASSWDQTAEAFF.

The chain employs TRBV12-5 and TRBJ2-1; 10 nucleotides match TRBD2. Germline CDR1 is LGHNT and CDR2 is FRNRAP. V shed 1 base and J 7 bases; nucleotides not matched to a gene: 13. CDR3 length: 18 amino acids. Written as DNA, the CDR3 is TGTGCTAGTGGTTTGGCCCAGGGTCAGCGGGGGGGCTGGAATGAGCAGTTCTTC. As protein: CASGLAQGQRGGWNEQFF.

The rearrangement uses TRBV7-6 and TRBJ2-3; TRBD2 agrees at 9 bases. The CDR3 spans 21 residues. V shed 5 bases and J 0 bases; nucleotides not matched to a gene: 21. CDR1 is SGHVS and CDR2 is FNYEAQ in the germline V gene. This CDR3 reads CASSHPPPDQRGVPSTDTQYF. DNA for the CDR3: TGTGCCAGCAGCCACCCCCCCCCTGATCAGCGGGGGGTCCCTAGCACAGATACGCAGTATTTT.